The 32 T cell receptor beta chains below come from one sample, sequenced in a study of cytotoxic CD8 clonotypes in ibrutinib-treated CLL. Repertoires were generated with immunoSEQ multiplex PCR, while TCRdb's copy carries only in-frame clones and drops some. The data hold 75,000 to 90,000 clones, with over 65% observed a single time. Sequencing was performed on PBMCs, taken after 24 months of ibrutinib treatment. The receptor source for this set is a human donor with chronic lymphocytic leukemia.

This chain uses TRBV10-3 with TRBJ2-3; 11 bases match TRBD2. The CDR3 runs to 16 residues. The V gene's germline CDR1 is ENHRY and CDR2 SYGVKD. The ends lost 5 bases at V and 4 bases at J; junction bases unmatched: 8. CDR3: CAISYDSGRASDTQYF. The CDR3 bases are TGTGCCATCAGTTACGATAGCGGGAGGGCGTCAGATACGCAGTATTTT.

About this clone: Given a much more abundant clone one base away, this may be a read error. The same CDR3 also results from other DNA sequences found in this sample. The chain has TRBV7-2 and TRBJ2-5, with a weak D call TRBD1 (5 bases). The CDR3 extends over 13 amino acids. CDR1 is SGHTA and CDR2 is FQGNSA in the germline V gene. The V end lost 4 bases, the J end lost 5 bases, and 11 bases lay between the germline ends. The CDR3 DNA follows: TGTGCCAGCAGCTCCCAGGGTCGGGAGACCCAGTACTTC. This codes for CASSSQGRETQYF.

In this sample, this clone turned up a few times. This chain joins TRBV11-2 and TRBJ2-1, with TRBD2 matching 12 bases. Trimming removed 5 bases from V and 9 bases from J; junction bases left unmatched: 5. Germline lookup yields CDR1 SGHAT and CDR2 FQNNGV. The CDR3 covers 14 residues. The CDR3 loop is CASSETSGSVEQFF. The DNA for the CDR3 is TGTGCCAGCAGCGAGACTAGCGGGAGTGTTGAGCAGTTCTTC.

The chain recombines TRBV18 with TRBJ2-5, with TRBD2 identical over 10 bases. The CDR3 totals 15 residues. Germline V gene sequence: CDR1 KGHSH, CDR2 LQKENI. The trim removed 1 base at V and 6 bases at J, leaving 5 bases unmatched. CDR3 DNA: TGTGCCAGCTCACCACAGCCGGGACTAGCGAAGACCCAGTACTTC. Its protein is CASSPQPGLAKTQYF.

The rearrangement links TRBV27 to TRBJ2-5, with TRBD2 matching over 10 bases. This CDR3 contains 18 residues. V was clipped by 3 bases and J by 2 bases; unmatched bases: 12. Per germline, CDR1 MNHEY and CDR2 SMNVEV (reference sequence). The CDR3 spells CASSFLGLAGEGQETQYF. CDR3 in DNA: TGTGCCAGCAGTTTTTTGGGGCTAGCGGGAGAGGGACAAGAGACCCAGTACTTC.

The J gene is TRBJ2-2, the V gene TRBV2; a possible D gene is TRBD1 (6 bases). V was cut by 6 bases and J by 4 bases, with 12 bases left in between. The germline V gene has CDR1 SNHLY and CDR2 FYNNEI. The CDR3 runs 14 residues. The CDR3 is CASSEQGPTGELFF. For the CDR3, the DNA is TGTGCCAGCAGCGAACAGGGCCCCACCGGGGAGCTGTTTTTT.

The chain links TRBV25-1 to TRBJ2-7; possible D gene TRBD1, 7 bases. The CDR3 loop spans 13 amino acids. Germline lookup yields CDR1 MGHDK and CDR2 SYGVNS. The CDR3, as DNA: TGTCCGGGGGTGGAGGACAGGCCCTACGAGCAGTACTTC. Protein product: CPGVEDRPYEQYF.

The chain has TRBV5-1 and TRBJ2-1; D possibly corresponds to TRBD2 (6 bases). This CDR3 has 17 amino acids. Germline V gene lookup returns CDR1 SGHRS and CDR2 YFSETQ. Deletions cut 3 bases from V and 5 bases from J, with 21 bases between. CDR3 DNA sequence: TGCGCCAGCAGCTCGGAGGGCTGGGGCGAGGGAAACAATGAGCAGTTCTTC. Protein: CASSSEGWGEGNNEQFF.

The chain recombines TRBV5-1 with TRBJ2-5; D is perhaps TRBD1 (5 bases). This CDR3 is 15 amino acids long. Trimming took off 0 bases at V and 1 base at J, with 10 bases between the two ends. Germline CDR1 SGHRS, CDR2 YFSETQ. The CDR3 DNA reads TGCGCCAGCAGCTTGGAAGGCAGGGCCCAAGAGACCCAGTACTTC. It translates to CASSLEGRAQETQYF.

The chain uses TRBV19 and TRBJ2-3, with TRBD2 matching 15 bases. Unmatched junction bases numbered 6, after V lost 5 bases and J lost 6 bases. CDR3 length: 16 residues. Germline CDR1 and CDR2: LNHDA and SQIVND (reference sequence). The CDR3 protein is CASSLGLAGGMDTQYF. CDR3 DNA sequence: TGTGCCAGTAGTTTGGGACTAGCGGGAGGAATGGATACGCAGTATTTT.

J is TRBJ2-3 and V is TRBV7-3, with TRBD2 matching over 8 bases. The V gene's germline CDR1 is SGHTA and CDR2 FQGTGA. The CDR3 spans 14 residues. Trimming removed 5 bases from V and 3 bases from J; junction bases left unmatched: 4. DNA of the CDR3: TGTGCCAGCAGCCCGACGGGGGGGACAGATACGCAGTATTTT. Translating gives CASSPTGGTDTQYF.

The genes are TRBV19 and TRBJ2-7; 9 bases match TRBD1. With V trimmed by 4 bases and J by 6 bases, 7 bases remained unmatched. CDR1 is LNHDA and CDR2 is SQIVND in the germline V gene (reference sequence). The CDR3 contains 14 residues. DNA for the CDR3: TGTGCCAGTAGTACCTCGGGACAGGGAGGCGAGCAGTACTTC. Its translation is CASSTSGQGGEQYF.

The gene calls are TRBV28 and TRBJ2-1, with TRBD2 matching over 8 bases. The CDR3 has 15 residues. Germline CDR1 and CDR2: MDHEN and SYDVKM. Trimming at V came to 3 bases and at J to 2 bases, leaving 3 bases not matched to a gene. The CDR3 reads CASSFAGGTYNEQFF. CDR3 nucleotide sequence: TGTGCCAGCAGTTTTGCGGGGGGTACCTACAATGAGCAGTTCTTC.

The rearrangement uses TRBV10-3 and TRBJ2-5; D could derive from TRBD1 or TRBD2 (6 bases each). V lost 1 base and J lost 5, with 14 bases in between. The CDR3 extends over 15 amino acids. Germline loops: CDR1 ENHRY, CDR2 SYGVKD. CDR3 region: CAISEWRGQGETQYF. The DNA of the CDR3 is TGTGCCATCAGTGAGTGGCGGGGCCAGGGGGAGACCCAGTACTTC.

This clone showed up just a few times. The rearrangement links TRBV10-3 to TRBJ2-5, with D possibly TRBD1 on 5 matching bases. The CDR3 has 14 residues. V was cut by 0 bases and J by 5 bases, with 10 bases left in between. The germline V gene has CDR1 ENHRY and CDR2 SYGVKD. The CDR3 DNA reads as TGTGCCATCAGTGAGTCTAGGGGCCGGGAGACCCAGTACTTC. Encoded protein: CAISESRGRETQYF.

J is TRBJ2-2 and V is TRBV27; TRBD2 agrees at 10 bases. This CDR3 is 18 amino acids long. Germline CDR1 MNHEY, CDR2 SMNVEV (reference sequence). J gave up 5 bases and V 5 bases, and 14 bases lay outside the gene matches. The CDR3 coding sequence is TGTGCCAGCAGTCCCGGCCCTTCAAGCGGGAGGGTGACCGGGGAGCTGTTTTTT. This gives the protein CASSPGPSSGRVTGELFF.

The chain uses TRBV7-8 and TRBJ1-5, with D hard to call. The germline gives CDR1 SGHVS, CDR2 FQNEAQ. CDR3 size: 14 residues. V was trimmed by 1 base and J by 0 bases, leaving 4 bases between them. The CDR3 DNA sequence: TGTGCCAGCAGCTTAGGGAATAGCAATCAGCCCCAGCATTTT. Its protein product is CASSLGNSNQPQHF.

This sequence joins TRBV6-5 and TRBJ2-7; 8 bases match TRBD1. V gave up 5 bases and J gave up 3 bases; unmatched junction bases: 6. The CDR3 totals 14 residues. Per the germline V gene, CDR1 is MNHEY and CDR2 is SVGAGI. The CDR3: CASSRSDRGYEQYF. The CDR3 bases are TGTGCCAGCAGTAGATCTGACAGGGGCTACGAGCAGTACTTC.

The chain is built from TRBV9 and TRBJ2-5; 14 positions agree with TRBD2. Per germline, CDR1 SGDLS and CDR2 YYNGEE. The length of the CDR3 is 15 residues. V trimming: 4 bases; J trimming: 5 bases; junction bases outside the gene matches: 4. This chain's CDR3 is CASSTRLAGGETQYF. CDR3 coding DNA: TGTGCCAGCAGCACCCGACTAGCGGGAGGGGAGACCCAGTACTTC.

The J gene is TRBJ2-1, the V gene TRBV28; TRBD1 might be the D (6 bases). Germline CDR1 MDHEN, CDR2 SYDVKM. Trimming took 1 base from V and 6 from J, leaving 7 bases between them. This CDR3 contains 13 residues. CDR3 sequence reads: CASSLSGANEQFF. The CDR3 DNA is TGTGCCAGCAGTTTATCAGGGGCCAATGAGCAGTTCTTC.

The J gene is TRBJ2-1, the V gene TRBV6-6; D is unresolved. This CDR3 has 16 amino acids. Looked up from germline, CDR1 is MNHNY and CDR2 is SVGAGI (reference sequence). V lost 9 bases to trimming and J lost 2 bases, with 20 bases between them. CDR3 loop: CASSTNAVPPYNEQFF. DNA of the CDR3: TGTGCCAGTTCAACCAACGCGGTCCCTCCCTACAATGAGCAGTTCTTC.

This rearrangement joins TRBV28 to TRBJ2-3; D call uncertain. Germline V gene sequence: CDR1 MDHEN, CDR2 SYDVKM. V was trimmed by 2 bases and J by 6 bases, leaving 6 bases between them. CDR3 length equals 12 residues. The CDR3 spells CASSLGWDTQYF. CDR3 in DNA: TGTGCCAGCAGTTTAGGCTGGGATACGCAGTATTTT.

V gene TRBV29-1 combines with J gene TRBJ2-3, with no clear D. The germline V gene has CDR1 SQVTM and CDR2 ANQGSEA. This CDR3 region has 12 residues. V lost 3 bases and J lost 0, with 4 bases in between. The CDR3 region is CSVEGSTDTQYF. CDR3 coding DNA: TGCAGCGTTGAGGGCAGCACAGATACGCAGTATTTT.

J is TRBJ1-2 and V is TRBV25-1; TRBD1 might be the D (6 bases). Germline lookup yields CDR1 MGHDK and CDR2 SYGVNS. The CDR3 covers 16 residues. V lost 3 bases to trimming and J lost 6 bases, with 20 bases between them. CDR3 sequence: CASSETPRGARHGYTF. DNA of the CDR3: TGTGCCAGCAGTGAGACCCCCCGGGGGGCGAGACATGGCTACACCTTC.

The chain has TRBV5-5 and TRBJ1-3, with D possibly TRBD1 on 5 matching bases. Germline CDR1 and CDR2: SGHKS and YYEKEE (reference sequence). V was pared by 1 base and J by 0 bases, with 17 bases between. This CDR3 comprises 18 residues. The CDR3 sequence: CASSLYVGVRGSGNTIYF. The CDR3 DNA reads TGTGCCAGCAGCTTGTACGTCGGGGTGAGGGGCTCTGGAAACACCATATATTTT. The full variable domain, with the rest looked up from reference TRBV5-5 and TRBJ1-3, is DAGVTQSPTHLIKTRGQQVTLRCSPISGHKSVSWYQQVLGQGPQFIFQYYEKEERGRGNFPDRFSARQFPNYSSELNVNALLLGDSALYLCASSLYVGVRGSGNTIYFGEGSWLTVV.

The rearrangement uses TRBV5-1 and TRBJ2-7, with 7 bases lining up with TRBD1. Germline CDR1 reads SGHRS; CDR2 reads YFSETQ. CDR3 length: 14 residues. Trimming took 2 bases from V and 3 from J; bases not matched to a gene: 5. The CDR3 DNA is TGCGCCAGCAGCTTCACAGGGGCCGGCTACGAGCAGTACTTC. This translates into CASSFTGAGYEQYF.

This clone has just one count. The V and J genes are TRBV5-6 and TRBJ2-3; either TRBD1 or TRBD2 may supply D (5 bases each). Germline-derived CDR1 and CDR2 are SGHDT and YYEEEE. Trimming took 4 bases from V and 0 from J, leaving 9 bases between them. The CDR3 length is 14 residues. CDR3 region: CASSLWGSTDTQYF. CDR3 DNA sequence: TGTGCCAGCAGCCTCTGGGGGAGCACAGATACGCAGTATTTT.

The chain carries TRBV4-1 and TRBJ2-7; the D gene is possibly TRBD2 (5 bases). The CDR3 sequence is 15 residues long. The germline V and J ends were trimmed by 0 bases and 0 bases, with 9 bases remaining between them. Germline assignment: CDR1 MGHRA and CDR2 YSYEKL. The CDR3 loop reads CASSQERTSSYEQYF. The CDR3 DNA sequence: TGCGCCAGCAGCCAAGAGCGAACTAGCTCCTACGAGCAGTACTTC.

The chain employs TRBV27 and TRBJ2-7, with a weak D call TRBD2 (6 bases). Germline V CDR1 and CDR2: MNHEY, SMNVEV (reference sequence). Trimming removed 0 bases at V and 0 bases at J, with 12 bases between. The CDR3 contains 16 residues. CDR3 bases: TGTGCCAGCAGTTTATCAGTGGCGGGGAGCTCCTACGAGCAGTACTTC. It is translated as CASSLSVAGSSYEQYF.

The V call is TRBV28, the J call TRBJ2-7, with 13 positions matching TRBD2. V was clipped by 5 bases and J by 3 bases; unmatched bases: 19. Germline values: CDR1 MDHEN, CDR2 SYDVKM. This CDR3 region has 20 residues. As DNA, the CDR3 is TGTGCCAGCAGTCACGCCCCGAAACCGGGACTAGCGGGAAATCACTACGAGCAGTACTTC. This translates into CASSHAPKPGLAGNHYEQYF.

The chain links TRBV6-5 to TRBJ2-7; possibly TRBD2 for D (6 bases). The CDR3 length is 15 residues. Germline V gene data show CDR1 as MNHEY and CDR2 as SVGAGI. Deletions cut 5 bases from V and 2 bases from J, with 16 bases between. The CDR3 coding sequence is TGTGCCAGCAGTAGGGACTGGAGGGGCGCCTACGAGCAGTACTTC. Residues: CASSRDWRGAYEQYF.

J is TRBJ2-5 and V is TRBV7-2, with 8 bases lining up with TRBD2. V trimming: 2 bases; J trimming: 3 bases; junction bases outside the gene matches: 5. CDR3 length: 15 amino acids. Germline V gives CDR1 SGHTA, CDR2 FQGNSA. The CDR3, as DNA: TGTGCCAGCAGCTTAATTGGGACTAGGGAAGAGACCCAGTACTTC. Residues: CASSLIGTREETQYF. Looking up the rest from reference TRBV7-2 and TRBJ2-5 gives the full variable domain: GAGVSQSPSNKVTEKGKDVELRCDPISGHTALYWYRQSLGQGLEFLIYFQGNSAPDKSGLPSDRFSAERTGGSVSTLTIQRTQQEDSAVYLCASSLIGTREETQYFGPGTRLLVL.